This TCR beta chain was observed in a study of human T cells and chemical hapten exposure. Overall study findings and caveats: Significantly more large CDR3 similarity clusters arose among expanded TCRs than among controls.

Details on this clonotype: Its antigen remains unknown.

TCRdb called the RACE reads again in MiXCR, with one record for every CDR3 protein. The sample has more than 65,000 distinct CDR3 sequences, roughly 7.2% seen once; the top ten hold under 2%. Per the germline V gene, CDR1 is MNHNS and CDR2 is SASEGT. This CDR3 spans 16 amino acids. With V trimmed by 5 bases and J by 1 base, 10 bases remained unmatched. Noted time point: patch test 1, 2 weeks after DPC sensitization. Treatment here: therapeutic diphenylcyclopropenone sensitization with weekly scalp DPC. The chain joins TRBV6-1 to TRBJ1-1; 7 bases align to TRBD1. The sample was whole blood, taken in connection with sensitization to the hapten diphenylcyclopropenone (DPC). This TCR was recovered from a woman between 25 and 40 years old with alopecia areata. Some clones in this sample may be carry-over from other donors' samples. CDR3 protein: CASSRALQGPNTEAFF. The CDR3 DNA is TGTGCCAGCAGTAGGGCTTTACAGGGGCCGAACACTGAAGCTTTCTTT.